The clone carrying this T cell receptor beta chain appeared a few times. No antigen is known for it. The data belong to a study of cytomegalovirus exposure and HLA in healthy donors. Study details: The Caucasian-associated ancestry cluster contained 81% of the 398 genotyped donors.

Amplification used 60 Vbeta primers and 13 Jbeta primers. Generated by immunoSEQ multiplex PCR, the TCRdb table keeps only in-frame clones and is missing some. Found here are some 180,000 clones, around 80% of them singletons; the top ten hold more than 1.5%. Overall study results and limits: Relative to the approximately 660-donor mean, N-insertions were reportedly fewer in an Asian-associated ancestry cluster in a later analysis. Most TCR beta V segments were productive about 87% or about 30% of the time in an earlier analysis.

Germline V gene sequence: CDR1 SGHTA, CDR2 FQGTGA. This CDR3 is built from 17 residues. The V and J ends lost 2 bases and 0 bases respectively, with 17 bases between them. The rearrangement uses TRBV7-3 and TRBJ2-7; D might be TRBD1 (5 bases). This clonotype was obtained from a man aged 35-49 years in good health and CMV-seronegative. The sequenced sample consisted of PBMCs. In DNA form, the CDR3 reads TGTGCCAGCAGCTTACGCCAGGGTTCGTTATCCTCCTACGAGCAGTACTTC. Translating it yields CASSLRQGSLSSYEQYF.